Included here is one T cell receptor beta chain sequence, with context. Its specificity is not known. Germline CDR1 and CDR2: MNHNS and SASEGT. The CDR3 runs 19 residues. The J segment lost 1 base and the V segment lost 3 bases, leaving 14 bases of the junction unmatched. These data originate in a study of blood T cells in healthy people across ages. Study summary: There was about one barcoded beta molecule captured by template switching per two T cells.

The authors ran a second PCR of about 6 to 12 cycles using a sample-barcoded 5' primer and a J-beta primer mix. TCRdb used MiXCR to reprocess the 5' RACE reads, holding one entry per CDR3 protein. The table records under 2 million distinct CDR3 sequences, 30% to 35% of them present only once. Study findings and constraints: Expanded clonotype shifts may have been confounded, as the donors had an unknown CMV status.

Material: blood. The sequence came from a woman in her 30s in good health. The V gene is TRBV6-1, the J gene TRBJ1-5, with 8 bases aligning to TRBD1. The CDR3 DNA is TGTGCCAGCAGTGAGCCGACAGGGGACGTTTGGGCGAGCAATCAGCCCCAGCATTTT. It yields the protein CASSEPTGDVWASNQPQHF.